The subject of this entry is one TCR beta chain. The antigen is not known. These data are taken from a study of T cell responses to AZD1222 COVID-19 vaccine. Study-level results: No day 14 peak samples; only post-peak repertoires were characterized. Clonal diversity was possibly underestimated, and the donors were mostly white British, with more females. Increased Spike-specific TCR breadth and depth were observed after two AZD1222 doses.

Trimming removed 5 bases from V and 11 bases from J, with 22 bases in between. The germline gives CDR1 MNHEY, CDR2 SMNVEV (reference sequence). CDR3 length equals 14 residues. Only in-frame clones appear in the TCRdb table, and some are missing; sequencing was by immunoSEQ multiplex PCR. The data contain tens of thousands of clones, 90% of them singletons. This chain uses TRBV27 with TRBJ2-7, with D possibly being TRBD2 (5 bases). The source material was peripheral blood, sampled 28 days after the second AZD1222 dose. This TCR was sampled from an adult who received the AZD1222 COVID-19 vaccine. CDR3 in DNA: TGTGCCAGCAGTCCCTCCCTTGGACTTCTACCGGAGTACTTC. This encodes CASSPSLGLLPEYF.